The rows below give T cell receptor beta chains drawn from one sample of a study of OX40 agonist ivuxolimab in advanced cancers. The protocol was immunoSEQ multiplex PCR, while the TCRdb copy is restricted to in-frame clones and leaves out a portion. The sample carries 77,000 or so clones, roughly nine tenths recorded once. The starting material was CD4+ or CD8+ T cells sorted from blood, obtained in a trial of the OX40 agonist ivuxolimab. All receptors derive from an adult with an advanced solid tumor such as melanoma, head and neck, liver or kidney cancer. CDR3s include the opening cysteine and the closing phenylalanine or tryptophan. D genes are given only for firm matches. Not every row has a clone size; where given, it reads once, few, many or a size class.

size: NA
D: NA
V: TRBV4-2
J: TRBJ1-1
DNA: TGTGCCAGCAGGCAAACCCGGGACACCGGCGCTGAAGCTTTCTTT
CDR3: CASRQTRDTGAEAFF

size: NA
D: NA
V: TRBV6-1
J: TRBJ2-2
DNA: TGTGCCAGCGGGGCACCAGGTACCGGGGAGCTGTTTTTT
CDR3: CASGAPGTGELFF

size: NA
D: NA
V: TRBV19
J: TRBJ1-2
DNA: TGTGCCAGTAGTATATACGGGCTAGCCTATGGCTACACCTTC
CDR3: CASSIYGLAYGYTF

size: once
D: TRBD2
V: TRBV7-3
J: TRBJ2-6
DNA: TGTGCCAGCAGCTTACGGTCGCGGGGGGCGTCTGGGGCCAACGTCCTGACTTTC
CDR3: CASSLRSRGASGANVLTF

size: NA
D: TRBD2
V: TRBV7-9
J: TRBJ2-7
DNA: TGTGCCAGCAGCCTTACTAGCGGGAGGGCCTACGAGCAGTACTTC
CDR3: CASSLTSGRAYEQYF

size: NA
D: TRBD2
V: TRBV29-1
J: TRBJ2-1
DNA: TGCAGCGTTGAGAGTGGCGGGAGGGGAGGGAGCCCCTACAATGAGCAGTTCTTC
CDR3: CSVESGGRGGSPYNEQFF

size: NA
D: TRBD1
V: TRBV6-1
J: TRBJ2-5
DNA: TGTGCCAGCAGTGAAGGGCAGGGGGCCGGTGAGACCCAGTACTTC
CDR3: CASSEGQGAGETQYF

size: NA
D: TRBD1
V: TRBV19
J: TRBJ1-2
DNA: TGTGCCAGTAGTATAGATCGGACGGGACAGAACTATGGCTACACCTTC
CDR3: CASSIDRTGQNYGYTF

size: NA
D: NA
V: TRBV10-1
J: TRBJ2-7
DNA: TGCGCCAGCAGTGACCTCGGGGCCGGGGGCGTCTACGAGCAGTACTTC
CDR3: CASSDLGAGGVYEQYF

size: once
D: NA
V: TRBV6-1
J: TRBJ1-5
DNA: TGTGCCAGCAGTGAAGCGCTGTTATACAGGGTCCAGCCCCAGCATTTT
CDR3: CASSEALLYRVQPQHF

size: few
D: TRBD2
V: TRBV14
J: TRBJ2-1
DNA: TGTGCCAGCAGCCAAGCGGCGGGAGCAGTCTACAATGAGCAGTTCTTC
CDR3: CASSQAAGAVYNEQFF

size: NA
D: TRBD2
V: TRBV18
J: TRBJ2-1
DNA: TGTGCCAGCTCAACCCGGACTAGCGGGGGGGCCATTCGTTTCAATGAGCAGTTCTTC
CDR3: CASSTRTSGGAIRFNEQFF

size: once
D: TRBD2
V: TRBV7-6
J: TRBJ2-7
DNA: TGTGCCAGCAGCTTAAGGTTGGGTCCAGGACTAGCGGGATCAACCTACGAGCAGTACTTC
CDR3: CASSLRLGPGLAGSTYEQYF

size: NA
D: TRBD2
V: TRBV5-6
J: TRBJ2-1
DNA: TGTGCCAGCAGCTTGAGAGGTAGCGGGAGGGCCCGTTACAATGAGCAGTTCTTC
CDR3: CASSLRGSGRARYNEQFF

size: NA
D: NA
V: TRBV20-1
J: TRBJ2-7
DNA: TGCAGTGCTGGGGACTACGAGCAGTACTTC
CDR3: CSAGDYEQYF

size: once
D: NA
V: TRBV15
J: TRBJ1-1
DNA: TGTGCCACCAGCAGGCCGGCAGGTAACACTGAAGCTTTCTTT
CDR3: CATSRPAGNTEAFF

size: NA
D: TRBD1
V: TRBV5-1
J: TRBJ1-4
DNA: TGCGCCAGCAGCCCGGGACAGTCTAGGGGGGAAAAACTGTTTTTT
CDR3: CASSPGQSRGEKLFF

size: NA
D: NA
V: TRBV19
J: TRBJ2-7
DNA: TGTGCCAGTAGTATAGTGGCCGGATACGAGCAGTACTTC
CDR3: CASSIVAGYEQYF

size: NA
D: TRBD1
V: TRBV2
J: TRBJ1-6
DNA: TGTGCCAGCACTAAGGACAGGGGGCATAATTCACCCCTCCACTTT
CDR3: CASTKDRGHNSPLHF

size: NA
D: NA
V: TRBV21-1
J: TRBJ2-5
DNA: TGTGCCAGCAGCCCTCGGACAGGCCCCCAAGAGACCCAGTACTTC
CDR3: CASSPRTGPQETQYF

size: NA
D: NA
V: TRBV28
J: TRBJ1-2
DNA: TGTGCCAGCACGACCTCCCCTAAAGGCTATGGCTACACCTTC
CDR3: CASTTSPKGYGYTF

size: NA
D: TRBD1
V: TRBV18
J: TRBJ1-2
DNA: TGTGCCAGCTCACCAATATGGACAGGGGCAGGGACCTATGGCTACACCTTC
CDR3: CASSPIWTGAGTYGYTF

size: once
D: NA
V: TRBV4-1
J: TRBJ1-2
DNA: TGCGCCAGCAGCCAGGCCCCTGGGAGTGGCTATGGCTACACCTTC
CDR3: CASSQAPGSGYGYTF

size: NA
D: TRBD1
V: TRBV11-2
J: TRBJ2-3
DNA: TGTGCCAGCAGCTACAGGGGACAGGGGTTTGAAAATACGCAGTATTTT
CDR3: CASSYRGQGFENTQYF

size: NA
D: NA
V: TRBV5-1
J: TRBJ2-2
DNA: TGCGCCAGCAGCTTGAACAGGGCAGAAGACACCGGGGAGCTGTTTTTT
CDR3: CASSLNRAEDTGELFF

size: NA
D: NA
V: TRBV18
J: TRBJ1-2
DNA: TGTGCCAGCTCACCAACAGTCAACTATGGCTACACCTTC
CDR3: CASSPTVNYGYTF

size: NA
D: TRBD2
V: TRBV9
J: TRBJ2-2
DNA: TGCGCCAGCAGCGTAGGACTAGCGGGATTATTGAACACCGGGGAGCTGTTTTTT
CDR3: CASSVGLAGLLNTGELFF

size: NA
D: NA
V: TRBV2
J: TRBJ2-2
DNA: TGTGCCAGCAGTGAAACTAGTCGGTACACCGGGGAGCTGTTTTTT
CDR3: CASSETSRYTGELFF

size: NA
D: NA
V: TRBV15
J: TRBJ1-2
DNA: TGTGCCACCAGCAGAGATATCGGACAGTCCTATGGCTACACCTTC
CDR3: CATSRDIGQSYGYTF

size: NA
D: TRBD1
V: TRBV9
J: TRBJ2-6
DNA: TGTGCCAGCAGCGAGGGACAGGGGTTCTCTGGGGCCAACGTCCTGACTTTC
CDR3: CASSEGQGFSGANVLTF

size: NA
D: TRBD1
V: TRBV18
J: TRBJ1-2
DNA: TGTGCCAGCTCACCGTATGGACAGGGAACCGGCGGCTACACCTTC
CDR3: CASSPYGQGTGGYTF

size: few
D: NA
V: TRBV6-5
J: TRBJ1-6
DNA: TGTGCCAGCAGCCTCAACTTTTTGGGGAATTCACCCCTCCACTTT
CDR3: CASSLNFLGNSPLHF

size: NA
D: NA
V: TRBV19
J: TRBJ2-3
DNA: TGTGCCAGTAGTCCGCAGGGGTATACGCAGTATTTT
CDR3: CASSPQGYTQYF

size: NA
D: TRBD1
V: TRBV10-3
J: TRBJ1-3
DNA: TGTGCCACCTCAAGACAGGGGGCGGAGAACACCATATATTTT
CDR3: CATSRQGAENTIYF

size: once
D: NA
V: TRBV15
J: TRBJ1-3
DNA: TGTGCCACCAGCAGAGATAGGGGAGGGTCTGGAAACACCATATATTTT
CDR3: CATSRDRGGSGNTIYF

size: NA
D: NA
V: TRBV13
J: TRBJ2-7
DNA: TGTGCCAGCAGCCGCTGGGACCACTACGAGCAGTACTTC
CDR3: CASSRWDHYEQYF

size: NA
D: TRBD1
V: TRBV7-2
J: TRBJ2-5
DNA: TGTGCCAGCAGCTTCCAGGAGACAGGGGCCCGAAAAGAGACCCAGTACTTC
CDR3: CASSFQETGARKETQYF

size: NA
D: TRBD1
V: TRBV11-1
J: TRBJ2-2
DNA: TGTGCCAGCGGGAACAGGGGGCGGTACACCGGGGAGCTGTTTTTT
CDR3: CASGNRGRYTGELFF